The entry below gives a single T cell receptor beta chain sequence along with its context. Its matching antigen is unknown. Profiling relied on immunoSEQ multiplex PCR, and the TCRdb table lists in-frame clones only, not all of them. The sample lists 50,000 or so clones; 85% to 95% were seen once. The source of the sample is a study of cytomegalovirus exposure and HLA in healthy donors. Study findings and constraints: Investigators reported approximately 150 TCR beta chains as tied to cytomegalovirus.

The CDR3 length is 17 residues. Germline V gene sequence: CDR1 SGHAT, CDR2 FQNNGV. V trimming: 2 bases; J trimming: 1 base; junction bases outside the gene matches: 9. Sequenced: PBMCs. The chain is built from TRBV11-2 and TRBJ2-7; TRBD2 aligns across 9 bases. The source of this sequence is a man younger than 35 in good health and CMV-seronegative. The CDR3 reads CASSLIMAGGPSYEQYF. DNA for the CDR3: TGTGCCAGCAGCTTAATTATGGCGGGAGGGCCGTCCTACGAGCAGTACTTC.